This paragraph reports one T cell receptor (beta chain). The antigen is not known. The data are from a study of shared clonotypes between healthy human individuals. Study-wide points: Blood alone was sampled, and tissue repertoires likely differ.

The repertoire was sequenced with immunoSEQ multiplex PCR; TCRdb's copy has only in-frame clones and lacks some. This table has fewer than 550,000 clones, 75% to 80% appearing once. Germline-derived CDR1 and CDR2 are SGHRS and YFSETQ. Trimming shortened V by 0 bases and J by 6 bases, and 7 bases separated the two germline ends. CDR3 size: 13 residues. Material for sequencing was PBMCs. J is TRBJ2-1 and V is TRBV5-1; D uncertain. The TCR was taken from a woman between 35 and 50 years old in good health. Some clones in this sample may be carry-over from other donors' samples. The chain's CDR3 is CASSLGLLNEQFF. CDR3 in DNA: TGCGCCAGCAGCTTGGGACTCCTCAATGAGCAGTTCTTC.